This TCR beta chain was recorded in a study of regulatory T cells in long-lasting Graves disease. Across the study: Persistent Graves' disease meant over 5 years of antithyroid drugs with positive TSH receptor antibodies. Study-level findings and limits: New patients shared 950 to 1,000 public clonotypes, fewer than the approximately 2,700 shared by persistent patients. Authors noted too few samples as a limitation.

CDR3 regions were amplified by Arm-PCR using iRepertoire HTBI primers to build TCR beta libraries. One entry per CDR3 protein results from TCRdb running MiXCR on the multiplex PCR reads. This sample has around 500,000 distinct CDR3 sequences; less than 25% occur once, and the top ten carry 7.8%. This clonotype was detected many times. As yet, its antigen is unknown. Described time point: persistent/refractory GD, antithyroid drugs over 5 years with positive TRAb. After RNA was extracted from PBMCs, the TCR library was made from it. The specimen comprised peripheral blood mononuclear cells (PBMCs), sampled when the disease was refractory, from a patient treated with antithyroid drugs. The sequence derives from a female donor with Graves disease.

CDR3 nucleotides: TGCAGTGCTGGAAAAACCGGGACAGGAGGATACGAGCAGTACTTC. Its protein is CSAGKTGTGGYEQYF. The chain has TRBV20-1 and TRBJ2-7, with 8 bases fitting TRBD1. The CDR3 is 15 residues long. Germline loops: CDR1 DFQATT, CDR2 SNEGSKA (reference sequence). After removal of 5 bases from V and 4 bases from J, the junction contained 13 bases not matched to a gene.